The clone carrying this T cell receptor beta chain was observed once. Its cognate antigen is unknown. This sample is drawn from a study of shared clonotypes between healthy human individuals. Study-wide findings and caveats: Incompleteness in sorted-subset sequencing, despite large depth, was shown by rarefaction.

Terminally differentiated effector memory CD45RA+ cells were left out of the naive CD8 fraction, which was CD45RO-negative and positively selected for CCR7. The ends were cut back, 10 bases at V and 0 bases at J, with 22 bases in the middle. Germline lookup yields CDR1 SNHLY and CDR2 FYNNEI. The length of the CDR3 is 16 residues. The data were produced by immunoSEQ multiplex PCR, yet TCRdb's version contains in-frame clones alone and is incomplete. Among about 2 million clones, less than 95% were seen once, and the ten largest hold about 1.1%. The sequence was collected from a man aged 18 to 29 in good health. This chain links TRBV2 with TRBJ2-7; D could derive from TRBD1 or TRBD2 (5 bases each). The sample consisted of naive CD8+ T cells sorted from blood. CDR3 DNA sequence: TGTGCCACCGTTACCCTGGGGGACGATGCCTCCTACGAGCAGTACTTC. This sequence encodes CATVTLGDDASYEQYF.